This is a list of T cell receptor beta chains from one sample in a study of kidney transplant recipient with SARS-CoV-2 infection. A single record per CDR3 protein comes from TCRdb applying MiXCR to the reads. The table has fewer than 250,000 distinct CDR3 sequences, less than 35% seen once. Sequenced here: a blood sample, sampled at baseline and on roughly day 110 from a kidney transplant recipient. Receptors were obtained from a male patient aged 25-45 years who had COVID-19 and was a kidney transplant recipient. A subset of T cells may come from the graft donor. Each CDR3 is given with its conserved first and last residue. Each record gives: V gene, CDR3 length, CDR3 protein.

V: TRBV12-3/TRBV12-4
length: 12
CDR3: CASSSPRTEAFF

V: TRBV3-1
length: 15
CDR3: CASSLGEEGTGELFF

V: TRBV28
length: 15
CDR3: CASTLRTGFGNTIYF

V: TRBV9
length: 15
CDR3: CASSEAGGGTNEQFF

V: TRBV5-1
length: 16
CDR3: CASSLEGAGGGDTQYF

V: TRBV20-1
length: 16
CDR3: CSATGTGRTGANVLTF

V: TRBV25-1
length: 14
CDR3: CASSGQVVTGELFF

V: TRBV29-1
length: 15
CDR3: CSVVAGYGVGTEAFF

V: TRBV5-1
length: 15
CDR3: CASSFTGGSSYEQYF

V: TRBV12-5
length: 17
CDR3: CASGHTYLQGKTYGYTF

V: TRBV10-3
length: 13
CDR3: CAISEAGGGEQFF

V: TRBV11-2
length: 15
CDR3: CASSFNSRDGETQYF

V: TRBV6-5
length: 13
CDR3: CASTGTKSYEQYF

V: TRBV30
length: 13
CDR3: CAWNKVVNTEAFF

V: TRBV2
length: 14
CDR3: CASRTGVSYNEQFF

V: TRBV19
length: 13
CDR3: CASSNRGNEKLFF

V: TRBV20-1
length: 16
CDR3: CSASGPAGGSPYEQYF

V: TRBV11-3
length: 17
CDR3: CASSGGYDLGKTYGYTF

V: TRBV28
length: 13
CDR3: CASSIGRTYEQYF

V: TRBV9
length: 15
CDR3: CASSALAGEADTQYF

V: TRBV5-1
length: 15
CDR3: CASSLAGTEVEKLFF

V: TRBV25-1
length: 13
CDR3: CASSDYSNQPQHF

V: TRBV6-1
length: 14
CDR3: CASSEAGTLNEQFF

V: TRBV2
length: 16
CDR3: CASTPGQGVSYNEQFF

V: TRBV15
length: 15
CDR3: CATSRDLGRGETQYF

V: TRBV16
length: 17
CDR3: CASSYPVVVRKTYGYTF

V: TRBV12-3/TRBV12-4
length: 15
CDR3: CASSLDPQNTGELFF

V: TRBV7-9
length: 15
CDR3: CASSYGARSTGELFF

V: TRBV11-3
length: 18
CDR3: CASSLGPQRTSGYNGQFF

V: TRBV30
length: 15
CDR3: CAWSARGGGYQPQHF

V: TRBV15
length: 16
CDR3: CATSRVGGGRSQEQFF

V: TRBV29-1
length: 15
CDR3: CSVASRGMDYNEQFF

V: TRBV7-9
length: 12
CDR3: CASSLRGQTQYF

V: TRBV30
length: 14
CDR3: CAWSVGVVFTEAFF

V: TRBV6-6
length: 14
CDR3: CASSGGGPGNTIYF

V: TRBV5-1
length: 15
CDR3: CASSMTDFYLDEQFF

V: TRBV6-4
length: 10
CDR3: CASSDPRAFF

V: TRBV27
length: 13
CDR3: CASSYGQREAQYF

V: TRBV7-9
length: 17
CDR3: CASSGLPYHGKTYGYTF

V: TRBV20-1
length: 15
CDR3: CSAREGTSGHYEQYF

V: TRBV27
length: 13
CDR3: CASSALTGRELFF

V: TRBV19
length: 14
CDR3: CASSTLQEGEKLFF

V: TRBV3-1
length: 18
CDR3: CASSPLFPISGLTGELFF

V: TRBV5-6
length: 13
CDR3: CASSHDRGHEQYF

V: TRBV10-3
length: 15
CDR3: CAISDPRGDINEQFF

V: TRBV7-3
length: 14
CDR3: CASSLVAGRYEQYF

V: TRBV15
length: 17
CDR3: CAASRDGAGLLGNEQFF

V: TRBV7-8
length: 16
CDR3: CASSLRRVGGYNEQFF

V: TRBV5-1
length: 14
CDR3: CASSLEPDSTEAFF

V: TRBV7-4
length: 17
CDR3: CASSDKHSARKTYGYTF

V: TRBV6-5
length: 14
CDR3: CASSGGLLNTEAFF

V: TRBV27
length: 14
CDR3: CASSRVERGSGQYF

V: TRBV6-5
length: 15
CDR3: CASSDDGPRYDGYTF